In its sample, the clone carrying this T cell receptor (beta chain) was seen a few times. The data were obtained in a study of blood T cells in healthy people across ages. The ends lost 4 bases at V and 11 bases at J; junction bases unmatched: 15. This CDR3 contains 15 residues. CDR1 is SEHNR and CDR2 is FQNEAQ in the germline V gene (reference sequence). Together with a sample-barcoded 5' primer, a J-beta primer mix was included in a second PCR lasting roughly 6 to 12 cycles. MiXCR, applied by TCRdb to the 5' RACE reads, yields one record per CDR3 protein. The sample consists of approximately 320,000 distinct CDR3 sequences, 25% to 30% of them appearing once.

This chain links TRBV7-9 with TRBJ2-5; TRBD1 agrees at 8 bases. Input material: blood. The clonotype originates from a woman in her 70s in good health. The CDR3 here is CASSYLGQGKGKQYF. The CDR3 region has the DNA TGTGCCAGCAGCTACCTAGGACAGGGAAAGGGCAAGCAGTACTTC.